This TCR beta chain was sequenced during a study of shared clonotypes between healthy human individuals. Study conclusions and caveats: The study drew on few donors, limiting represented genetic and exposure-history diversity. Sampling was confined to blood; repertoires within tissues likely differ. Among donors, sharing of clonotypes was expected to be affected by sequencing depth.

A word on this clone: Its antigen is currently unknown.

A deep-level run was used for the assay. Sequenced by immunoSEQ multiplex PCR; TCRdb stores in-frame clones only, minus some. Of 2.3 million or so clones in the sample, 93% were seen once. This CDR3 is 18 amino acids long. Trimming removed 3 bases from V and 0 bases from J; junction bases left unmatched: 8. The germline CDR1 and CDR2 sequences are SGDLS and YYNGEE. Sequencing used naive CD4+ T cells from PBMCs. Subset in this sample: CD45RA+ positively selected. This TCR was recovered from a man in his late teens or twenties in good health. Some clones in this sample may be carry-over from other donors' samples. The chain is built from TRBV9 and TRBJ2-3; 12 bases agree with TRBD2. The CDR3 sequence: CASSEGGLAGASTDTQYF. CDR3 bases: TGTGCCAGCAGCGAGGGGGGACTAGCGGGCGCTAGCACAGATACGCAGTATTTT.